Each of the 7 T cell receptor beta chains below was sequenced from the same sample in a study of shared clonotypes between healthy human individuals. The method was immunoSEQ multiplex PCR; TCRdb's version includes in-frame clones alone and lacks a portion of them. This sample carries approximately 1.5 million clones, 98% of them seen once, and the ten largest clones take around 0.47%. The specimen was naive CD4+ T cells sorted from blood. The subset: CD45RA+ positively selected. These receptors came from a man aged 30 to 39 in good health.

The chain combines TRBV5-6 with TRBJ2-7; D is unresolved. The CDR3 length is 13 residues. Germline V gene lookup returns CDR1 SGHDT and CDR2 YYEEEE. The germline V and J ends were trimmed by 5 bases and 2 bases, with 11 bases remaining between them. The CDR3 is CASRYRATYEQYF. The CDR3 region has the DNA TGTGCCAGCAGGTACAGAGCCACCTACGAGCAGTACTTC.

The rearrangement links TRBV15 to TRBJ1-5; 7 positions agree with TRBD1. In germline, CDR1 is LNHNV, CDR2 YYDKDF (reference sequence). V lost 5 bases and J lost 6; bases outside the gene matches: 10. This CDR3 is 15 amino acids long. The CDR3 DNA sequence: TGTGCCACCAGCGGGGGACAGCGCGCGGGTCAGCCCCAGCATTTT. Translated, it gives CATSGGQRAGQPQHF.

CDR3 loop: CASTLSRDRGLWGYTF. The CDR3 DNA reads as TGTGCCAGCACACTCTCCCGGGACAGGGGGCTGTGGGGCTACACCTTC. The gene calls are TRBV28 and TRBJ1-2, with 12 bases lining up with TRBD1. CDR3 length: 16 residues. The V gene's germline CDR1 is MDHEN and CDR2 SYDVKM. V shed 7 bases, J shed 8 bases, and the junction held 14 bases outside the gene matches.

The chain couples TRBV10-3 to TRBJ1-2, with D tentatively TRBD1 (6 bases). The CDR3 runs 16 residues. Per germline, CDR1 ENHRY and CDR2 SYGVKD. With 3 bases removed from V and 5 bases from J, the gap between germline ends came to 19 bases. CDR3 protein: CAISESRGSTSYGYTF. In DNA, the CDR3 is TGTGCCATCAGTGAATCGAGGGGGAGTACTAGTTATGGCTACACCTTC.

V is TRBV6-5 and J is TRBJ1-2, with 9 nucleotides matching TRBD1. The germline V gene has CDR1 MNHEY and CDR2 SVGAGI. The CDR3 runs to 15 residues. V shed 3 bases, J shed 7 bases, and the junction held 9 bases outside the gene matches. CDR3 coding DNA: TGTGCCAGCAGTTATGGATCGGGACAGGGCGGTGGCTACACCTTC. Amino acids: CASSYGSGQGGGYTF.

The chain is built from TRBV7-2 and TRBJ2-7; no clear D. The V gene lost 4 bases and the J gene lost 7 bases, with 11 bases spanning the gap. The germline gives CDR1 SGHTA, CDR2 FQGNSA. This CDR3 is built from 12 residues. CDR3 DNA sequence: TGTGCCAGCAGCTCCTCGAATCGGGAGCAGTACTTC. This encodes CASSSSNREQYF.

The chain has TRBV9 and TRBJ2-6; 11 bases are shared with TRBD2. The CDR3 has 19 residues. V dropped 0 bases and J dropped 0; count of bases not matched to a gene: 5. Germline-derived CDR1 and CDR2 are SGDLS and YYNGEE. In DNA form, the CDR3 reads TGTGCCAGCAGCGTAGGGCATAGCGGGAGGGCCTCTGGGGCCAACGTCCTGACTTTC. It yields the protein CASSVGHSGRASGANVLTF.